The TCR beta chain described here comes from a study of blood T cell repertoires in COVID-19. Study context: Whether acute or convalescent, the COVID-19 samples came from the United States, Italy and Spain. Sources were T cells, B-cell-depleted T cells, or PBMCs; the material itself was cDNA or gDNA.

Per the authors' pipeline: Amplifying reference gene primers gave estimates of nucleated cell counts. Only in-frame clones appear in the TCRdb table, and some are missing; sequencing was by immunoSEQ multiplex PCR. V, J and clone size are taken as reported in that table, and D and trimming were inferred from the DNA itself. The table has more than 9,500 clones, more than 70% seen once; the top ten hold approximately 5%. V lost 3 bases and J 2 bases, leaving 14 bases between the germline ends. Germline V CDR1 and CDR2: SGHVS, FQNEAQ. The length of the CDR3 is 15 residues. This chain joins TRBV7-8 and TRBJ2-7; the D gene is possibly TRBD1 (6 bases). This receptor was identified in a human donor in a cohort sampled during active COVID-19. Sequencing was done on a sample of peripheral blood. The CDR3 region has the DNA TGTGCCAGCAGCTTCGCGCGGACAGCACCCTACGAGCAGTACTTC. Its translation is CASSFARTAPYEQYF. Full variable domain (remainder filled in from reference TRBV7-8 and TRBJ2-7): GAGVSQSPRYKVAKRGQDVALRCDPISGHVSLFWYQQALGQGPEFLTYFQNEAQLDKSGLPSDRFFAERPEGSVSTLKIQRTQQEDSAVYLCASSFARTAPYEQYFGPGTRLTVT.